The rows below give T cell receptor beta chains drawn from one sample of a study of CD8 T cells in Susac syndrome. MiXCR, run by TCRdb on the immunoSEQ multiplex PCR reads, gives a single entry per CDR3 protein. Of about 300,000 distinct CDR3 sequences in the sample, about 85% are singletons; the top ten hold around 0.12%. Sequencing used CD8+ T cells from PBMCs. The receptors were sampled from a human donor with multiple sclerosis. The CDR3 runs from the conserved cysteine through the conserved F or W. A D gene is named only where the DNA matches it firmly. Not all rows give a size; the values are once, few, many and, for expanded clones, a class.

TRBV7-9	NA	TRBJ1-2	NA	TGTGCCAGCAGAGGGGTCAGTTCCAACTATGGCTACACCTTC	CASRGVSSNYGYTF
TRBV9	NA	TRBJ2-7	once	TGTGCCAGCGGGGACAAGCAGTACTTC	CASGDKQYF
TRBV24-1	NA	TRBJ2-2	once	TGTGCCACCAGTGAATCCGGGAACACCGGGGAGCTGTTTTTT	CATSESGNTGELFF
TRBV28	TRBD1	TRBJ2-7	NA	TGTGCCAGCAGCCCCGGGACAGGGATGGCCGAGCAGTACTTC	CASSPGTGMAEQYF
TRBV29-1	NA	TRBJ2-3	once	TGCAGCGTTGTAGGGGGATCCGGTACGCAGTATTTT	CSVVGGSGTQYF
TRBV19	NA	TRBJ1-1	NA	TGTGCCAGTATGGTCAGAGGGGCCCGGGTGAACACTGAAGCTTTCTTT	CASMVRGARVNTEAFF
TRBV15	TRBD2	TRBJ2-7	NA	TGTGCCACCAGCGGGAATTTTAAGGGACTAGCGGATTACGAGCAGTACTTC	CATSGNFKGLADYEQYF
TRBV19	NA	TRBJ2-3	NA	TGTGCCAGTAGTATAGATCGGCTTCCCCCCGTCGATACGCAGTATTTT	CASSIDRLPPVDTQYF
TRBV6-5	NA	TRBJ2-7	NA	TGTGCCAGCAGTTACTCAGGCGGGACCTACGAGCAGTACTTC	CASSYSGGTYEQYF
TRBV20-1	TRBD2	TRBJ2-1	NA	TGCAGTGCTAGAGATAGCGGGCTGAACAATGAGCAGTTCTTC	CSARDSGLNNEQFF
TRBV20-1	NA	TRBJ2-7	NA	TGCAGTGCTAGATCTACCGGATCCTACGAGCAGTACTTC	CSARSTGSYEQYF
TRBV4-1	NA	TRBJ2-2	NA	TGCGCCAGCAGCCAAGTACTTGGTCGGTACGCCGGGGAGCTGTTTTTT	CASSQVLGRYAGELFF
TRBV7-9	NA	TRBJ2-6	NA	TGTGCCAGCAGAGTAGGGGCGGCCTCTGGGGCCAACGTCCTGACTTTC	CASRVGAASGANVLTF
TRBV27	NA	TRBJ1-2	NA	TGTGCCAGCAGTCTGTCGAAGGGGAACTATGGCTACACCTTC	CASSLSKGNYGYTF
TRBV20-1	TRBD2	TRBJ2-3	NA	TGCAGTGCTAGTTCCGGGACTAGCGGGAGGCCACCAGATACGCAGTATTTT	CSASSGTSGRPPDTQYF
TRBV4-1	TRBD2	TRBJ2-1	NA	TGCGCCAGCAGCCAAGATCTGGGCGGGAGAGCCTACAATGAGCAGTTCTTC	CASSQDLGGRAYNEQFF
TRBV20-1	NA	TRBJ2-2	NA	TGCAGTGCTAGAGATATCGACGTGAACACCGGGGAGCTGTTTTTT	CSARDIDVNTGELFF
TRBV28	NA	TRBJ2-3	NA	TGTGCCAGCAGTCTCATGAGCTCCCGCACAGATACGCAGTATTTT	CASSLMSSRTDTQYF
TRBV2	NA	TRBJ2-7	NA	TGTGCCAGCAGTCCGGGGGCTCCCTCCTACGAGCAGTACTTC	CASSPGAPSYEQYF
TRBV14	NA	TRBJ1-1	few	TGTGCCAGCAGCCCCTGGGGGGGGGCGAACACTGAAGCTTTCTTT	CASSPWGGANTEAFF
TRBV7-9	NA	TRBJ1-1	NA	TGTGCCAGCAGCCCGTGGCCAGGGAGCACTGAAGCTTTCTTT	CASSPWPGSTEAFF
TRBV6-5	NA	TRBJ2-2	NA	TGTGCCAGCCGGGGGCTAGCGGCTAATACCGGGGAGCCGTTTTTT	CASRGLAANTGEPFF
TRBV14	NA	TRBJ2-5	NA	TGTGCCAGCAGCCAGTACAGAAAAGAGACCCAGTACTTC	CASSQYRKETQYF
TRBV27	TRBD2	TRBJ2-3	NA	TGTGCCAGCAGTCCCCTAGCGGGATTGCAGTATTTT	CASSPLAGLQYF
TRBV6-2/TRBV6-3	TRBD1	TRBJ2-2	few	TGTGCCAGCAGTTACCCGGGACAGACCGGGGAGCTGTTTTTT	CASSYPGQTGELFF
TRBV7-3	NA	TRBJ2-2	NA	TGTGCCAGCAGCTTAAGTCTAAGTGGCGGGGAGCTGTTTTTT	CASSLSLSGGELFF
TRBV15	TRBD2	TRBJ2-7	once	TGTGCCACCAGCGGGATAAGCGGGAGACTATACGAGCAGTACTTC	CATSGISGRLYEQYF
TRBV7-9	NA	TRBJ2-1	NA	TGTGCCAGCAGCGCCCCCTTAGGACTTAACAATGAGCAGTTCTTC	CASSAPLGLNNEQFF
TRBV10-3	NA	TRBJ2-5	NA	TGTGCCATCAGTCATGGGTCCGGGTCCCAAGAGACCCAGTACTTC	CAISHGSGSQETQYF
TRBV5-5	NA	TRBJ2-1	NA	TGTGCCAGCAGCTTCCGCGTCGGAAACAATGAGCAGTTCTTC	CASSFRVGNNEQFF
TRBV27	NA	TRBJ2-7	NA	TGTGCCAGCAGTCCATCTCTTGGGGAAGGGCGGTACGAGCAGTACTTC	CASSPSLGEGRYEQYF
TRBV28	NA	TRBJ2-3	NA	TGTGCCAGCAACCAGGACCTACCTTGGGCTAGCACAGATACGCAGTATTTT	CASNQDLPWASTDTQYF
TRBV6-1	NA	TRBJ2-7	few	TGTGCCAGCAGTGAATATCCGCAGTACCCCTACGAGCAGTACTTC	CASSEYPQYPYEQYF
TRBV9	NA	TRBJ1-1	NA	TGTGCCAGCAGCGCATCAGGGACGATGAACACTGAAGCTTTCTTT	CASSASGTMNTEAFF
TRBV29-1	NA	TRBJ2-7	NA	TGCAGCGTATTTGGGGGCCTACGGAACGAGCAGTACTTC	CSVFGGLRNEQYF
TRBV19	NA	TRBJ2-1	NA	TGTGCCAGTAGTATAGACCCAGGGCCATACAATGAGCAGTTCTTC	CASSIDPGPYNEQFF
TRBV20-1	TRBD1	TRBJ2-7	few	TGCAGTGCTATCAAGGGGGACAGTTACGAGCAGTACTTC	CSAIKGDSYEQYF
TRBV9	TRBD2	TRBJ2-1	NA	TGTGCCAGCAGCGTCAGCGGGGAGGCCGGTGAGCAGTTCTTC	CASSVSGEAGEQFF
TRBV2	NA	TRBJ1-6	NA	TGTGCCAGACAAGGCTATAATTCACCCCTCCACTTT	CARQGYNSPLHF
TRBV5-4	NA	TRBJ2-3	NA	TGTGCCAGCACCGCGACTCATTCTAGGATCGGCACAGATACGCAGTATTTT	CASTATHSRIGTDTQYF
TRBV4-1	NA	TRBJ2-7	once	TGCGCCAGCAGCCAGGGGGACGGAGAATACGAGCAGTACTTC	CASSQGDGEYEQYF
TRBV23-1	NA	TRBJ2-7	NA	TGCGCCAGCATGCCAGACAGAGACGAGCAGTACTTC	CASMPDRDEQYF
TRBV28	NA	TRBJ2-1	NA	TGTGCCAGCAGTTTCCCCTCGGGTCCAACAGGGATCGGGGATGAGCAGTTCTTC	CASSFPSGPTGIGDEQFF
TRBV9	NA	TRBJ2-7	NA	TGTGCCAGCAGCGTAGAGGGGGAGTCCAGCGAGCAGTACTTC	CASSVEGESSEQYF
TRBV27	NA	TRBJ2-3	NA	TGTGCCAGCACTAACGTCACAGATACGCAGTATTTT	CASTNVTDTQYF
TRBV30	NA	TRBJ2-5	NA	TGTGCCTGGAGTGTACCTGGGTACCAAGAGACCCAGTACTTC	CAWSVPGYQETQYF
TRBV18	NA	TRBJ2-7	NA	TGTGCCAGCTCACCAGAGACGGGAGTGGAGTACGAGCAGTACTTC	CASSPETGVEYEQYF
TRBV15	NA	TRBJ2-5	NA	TGTGCCACCAGCCCTCGGGAGCGAGAAGCACAAGAGACCCAGTACTTC	CATSPREREAQETQYF
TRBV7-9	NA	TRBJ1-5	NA	TGTGCCAGCAGCCCACCAGGGGGCAATCAGCCCCAGCATTTT	CASSPPGGNQPQHF
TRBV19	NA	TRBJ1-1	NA	TGTGCCAGTAGTCCCCGCCCGGGGTTAATGAACACTGAAGCTTTCTTT	CASSPRPGLMNTEAFF
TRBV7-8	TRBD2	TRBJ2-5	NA	TGTGCCAGCAGCTTTCCACTAGCGGGAGGGCCCTCCCAAGAGACCCAGTACTTC	CASSFPLAGGPSQETQYF
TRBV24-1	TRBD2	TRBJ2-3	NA	TGTGCCACCAGTGATTCTGGGGGAGGGAGCACAGATACGCAGTATTTT	CATSDSGGGSTDTQYF
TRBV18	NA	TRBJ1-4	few	TGTGCCAGCTCACCAGGGGGTGGTGAAAAACTGTTTTTT	CASSPGGGEKLFF
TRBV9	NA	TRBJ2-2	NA	TGTGCCAGCGGGACTGGAACGAACACCGGGGAGCTGTTTTTT	CASGTGTNTGELFF
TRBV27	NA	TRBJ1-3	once	TGTCCCCAAAGGAAAAACACCATATATTTT	CPQRKNTIYF